The 26 T cell receptor beta chains in this list originate from one sample, sequenced in a study of tumor-infiltrating lymphocytes in primary liver carcinoma. Alongside blood RNA obtained from unsorted whole blood, germline DNA was also extracted. The researchers produced TCR beta cDNA from approximately 550 ng total RNA with a constant-region primer. Researchers made the TCR beta libraries by running three nested multiplex PCR rounds with slightly modified ARM-PCR. Researchers ran the first two PCR rounds for roughly 11 cycles each with TRBV1-TRBV30 forward primers and a C-beta reverse primer. TCRdb ran MiXCR on the multiplex PCR reads and lists one entry per CDR3 protein. The repertoire includes about 200,000 distinct CDR3 sequences, 65% of them detected once, and around 7.1% sits in the top ten. Source material: peripheral blood. These receptors all stem from a woman in her fifties or sixties with primary liver carcinoma and hepatitis B virus infection.

The J gene is TRBJ2-1, the V gene TRBV6-5; 7 bases align to TRBD2. From germline, CDR1 is MNHEY and CDR2 SVGAGI. The CDR3 is 17 amino acids. V gave up 5 bases and J gave up 4 bases; unmatched junction bases: 14. As DNA, the CDR3 is TGTGCCAGCAGTCCCATCCCTAGCGGAGGCGGATACAATGAGCAGTTCTTC. This translates into CASSPIPSGGGYNEQFF.

This clonotype was recorded at least ten times. The rearrangement uses TRBV14 and TRBJ2-3; no clear D. This CDR3 is built from 13 residues. Trimming took off 4 bases at V and 2 bases at J, with 7 bases between the two ends. Germline CDR1 is SGHDN and CDR2 is FVKESK. The chain's CDR3 is CASSRGYTDTQYF. The CDR3, as DNA: TGTGCCAGCAGCCGAGGATACACAGATACGCAGTATTTT.

The V call is TRBV5-4, the J call TRBJ2-3; 8 nucleotides line up with TRBD2. V lost 4 bases, J lost 5 bases, and 9 bases stayed unmatched. Looked up from germline, CDR1 is SGHNT and CDR2 is YYREEE (reference sequence). This CDR3 is 15 amino acids long. CDR3 residues: CASSPGSGSIDTQYF. The CDR3 nucleotides are TGTGCCAGCAGCCCGGGGAGCGGGAGTATAGATACGCAGTATTTT.

Comment on this clonotype: A much larger clone lies a single base off, so this may be a read error. Without the conserved terminal phenylalanine or tryptophan, this CDR3 likely stems from a read error. The limits of the CDR3 on the DNA are not certain, so only TCRdb's listed CDR3 is given. This chain connects TRBV4-1 to TRBJ2-1; the table's D call, TRBD2, was not checked against the DNA. The CDR3 has 13 amino acids, counting both end residues. CDR1 and CDR2 (germline): MGHRA, YSYEKL. CDR3 region: CASSQVGASLWFV.

This clonotype was found many times. The chain recombines TRBV29-1 with TRBJ2-3; D not certain. CDR1 is SQVTM and CDR2 is ANQGSEA in the germline V gene. Trimming took off 3 bases at V and 1 base at J, with 5 bases between the two ends. CDR3 length equals 12 residues. The CDR3 spells CSVDGGTDTQYF. The CDR3 DNA reads TGCAGCGTTGATGGTGGCACAGATACGCAGTATTTT.

This clonotype was counted many times. V gene TRBV6-5 combines with J gene TRBJ2-6; D is unresolved. This CDR3 comprises 17 residues. The V gene's germline CDR1 is MNHEY and CDR2 SVGAGI. V shed 6 bases and J shed 1 base, with 16 bases lying between them. The chain's CDR3 is CASRRFNLLSGANVLTF. CDR3 bases: TGTGCCAGCAGAAGGTTTAATCTCTTATCTGGGGCCAACGTCCTGACTTTC.

This clonotype was seen a few times. This is likely a read error, given that the CDR3 carries no conserved phenylalanine or tryptophan at its end. The rearrangement links TRBV6-5 to TRBJ2-3, with a possible D match to TRBD2 (5 bases). Trimming took off 3 bases at V and 4 bases at J, with 11 bases between the two ends. Germline assignment: CDR1 MNHEY and CDR2 SVGAGI. The CDR3 totals 14 residues. CDR3 sequence: CASSYEGAPDTQYL. The CDR3 coding sequence is TGTGCCAGCAGTTATGAGGGTGCGCCAGATACGCAGTATCTT.

This clonotype was recorded a few times. A much larger clone sits a single nucleotide away, making a read error possible. V gene TRBV6-5 combines with J gene TRBJ1-2; maybe TRBD1 (6 bases). CDR3 length equals 15 residues. Germline CDR1 MNHEY, CDR2 SVGAGI. V dropped 2 bases and J dropped 4 bases, with 14 bases sitting between them. CDR3 sequence (DNA): TGTGCCAGCAGTTACACCGGGGGCGGAATCTATGGCTACACCTTC. Translation: CASSYTGGGIYGYTF.

Turning to this clonotype: At one boundary the junction diverges from the germline segment, which might be a read error. DNA for the CDR3: TGCAGAGTTGAAGCATTGGGCAGGGTGGGGGTTAGCATAGATACGCAGTATTTT. This codes for CRVEALGRVGVSIDTQYF. The rearrangement links TRBV29-1 to TRBJ2-3, with D perhaps matching TRBD1 or TRBD2 (5 bases each). The CDR3 totals 18 residues. CDR1 SQVTM and CDR2 ANQGSEA come from the germline V gene.

The chain links TRBV19 to TRBJ2-1; either TRBD1 or TRBD2 may supply D (5 bases each). The germline gives CDR1 LNHDA, CDR2 SQIVND (reference sequence). This CDR3 region has 15 residues. V was trimmed by 5 bases and J by 9 bases, leaving 20 bases between them. The CDR3 is CASSPGARGRVEQFF. The DNA for the CDR3 is TGTGCCAGTAGTCCCGGGGCAAGGGGCAGGGTTGAGCAGTTCTTC.

Of note for this clonotype: This may be a read error, as it is one base from a much larger clone. The J gene is TRBJ2-1, the V gene TRBV12-3 or TRBV12-4; 14 bases align to TRBD2. This CDR3 is 18 amino acids long. J lost 2 bases, V lost 6 bases, and 9 bases had no gene match. The DNA for the CDR3 is TGTGCCAGCAGCCGACGGACTAGCGGGAGGATGCCCTACAATGAGCAGTTCTTC. The encoded protein is CASSRRTSGRMPYNEQFF.

The chain carries TRBV11-1 and TRBJ2-7, with D tentatively TRBD1 (6 bases). The CDR3 loop spans 14 amino acids. CDR1 is SGHAT and CDR2 is FQDESV in the germline V gene (reference sequence). V lost 7 bases, J lost 4 bases, and 17 bases lay in between. The CDR3 region has the DNA TGTGCCAGCAACTTTTACGGGACATCATACGAGCAGTACTTC. Amino acid sequence: CASNFYGTSYEQYF.

As regards this clonotype: This could be a read error, since a much larger clone is one nucleotide away. The chain couples TRBV12-3 or TRBV12-4 to TRBJ1-5, with 9 bases that match TRBD1. The CDR3 is made up of 12 amino acids. CDR3 DNA: TGTGCCAGCAGTTTCGGGACAGGGCCCCAGCAGTTT. Translating gives CASSFGTGPQQF.

A word on this clonotype: At one of its ends the junction is not consistent with the germline gene, which may arise from a read error. V gene TRBV12-3 or TRBV12-4 combines with J gene TRBJ2-1; D remains ambiguous. The CDR3 runs to 15 residues. The CDR3 spells CVSSLAQATVNEQFF. As DNA, the CDR3 is TGTGTCAGCAGTTTGGCCCAAGCGACTGTCAATGAGCAGTTCTTC.

In its sample, this clonotype was seen a few times. The J gene is TRBJ2-1, the V gene TRBV10-3; the match to TRBD2 covers 13 bases. CDR3 length equals 15 residues. V was pared by 5 bases and J by 5 bases, with 3 bases of the junction left unmatched. Germline V lookup: CDR1 ENHRY, CDR2 SYGVKD. The DNA for the CDR3 is TGTGCCATCAGTACTAGCGGGAGGGATCACAATGAGCAGTTCTTC. Protein sequence: CAISTSGRDHNEQFF.

Comments on this clonotype: The germline gene is not matched at one end of the junction; a read error may be the cause. The gene calls are TRBV12-3 or TRBV12-4 and TRBJ2-7; either TRBD1 or TRBD2 may fit D (5 bases each). CDR3 size: 14 residues. The CDR3 sequence: CASSAPSGTHEQYF. DNA for the CDR3: TGCGCCAGCAGTGCCCCCTCTGGGACCCACGAGCAGTACTTC.

This clonotype has a single count. Germline is not matched at one junction end, which may reflect a read error. This chain joins TRBV11-2 and TRBJ1-5, with D possibly being TRBD1 (6 bases). Germline V gene sequence: CDR1 SGHAT, CDR2 FQNNGV. The CDR3 length is 14 residues. CDR3 region: CASSPAGGYQPQLF. CDR3 nucleotides: TGTGCCAGCAGTCCGGCGGGGGGCTATCAGCCCCAGCTTTTT.

Ten or more counts support this clonotype. This rearrangement joins TRBV11-2 to TRBJ2-5; TRBD2 matches at 11 bases. Trimming took 7 bases from V and 2 from J; bases not matched to a gene: 9. Germline lookup yields CDR1 SGHAT and CDR2 FQNNGV. The CDR3 contains 16 residues. Here the CDR3 DNA reads TGTGCCAGCACAAAAACCCGACTAGCGGGGCAAGAGACCCAGTACTTC. Its translation is CASTKTRLAGQETQYF. Full variable domain (outside the CDR3, taken from reference TRBV11-2 and TRBJ2-5): EAGVAQSPRYKIIEKRQSVAFWCNPISGHATLYWYQQILGQGPKLLIQFQNNGVVDDSQLPKDRFSAERLKGVDSTLKIQPAKLEDSAVYLCASTKTRLAGQETQYFGPGTRLLVL.

In regard to this clonotype: This may be a read error, as it is one base from a much larger clone. The J gene is TRBJ2-6, the V gene TRBV6-2 or TRBV6-3, with D maybe TRBD2 (6 bases). In germline, CDR1 is MNHEY, CDR2 SVGEGT. There are 16 residues in the CDR3. The CDR3 DNA sequence: TGTGCCAGCAGTTACCTCGGGGACTCTGGGGCCAACGTCCTGTCTTTC. Protein: CASSYLGDSGANVLSF.

CDR3: CASSLADRLSPLHF. CDR3 in DNA: TGCGCCAGCAGCTTGGCCGACAGGTTGTCACCCCTCCACTTT. This sequence joins TRBV5-1 and TRBJ1-6; possible D gene TRBD1, 6 bases. The length of the CDR3 is 14 residues. Germline-derived CDR1 and CDR2 are SGHRS and YFSETQ. V lost 0 bases and J 10 bases, leaving 11 bases between the germline ends.

This clonotype came up many times. The chain combines TRBV14 with TRBJ1-6, with 8 positions matching TRBD1. The germline V gene has CDR1 SGHDN and CDR2 FVKESK. V shed 2 bases and J 6 bases; nucleotides not matched to a gene: 3. The CDR3 has 15 amino acids. DNA of the CDR3: TGTGCCAGCAGCCAATACGGACAGGGTAATTCACCCCTCCACTTT. Its translation: CASSQYGQGNSPLHF.

In this sample, this clonotype turned up many times. The gene calls are TRBV4-1 and TRBJ1-4; D is perhaps TRBD1 (6 bases). Germline V CDR1 and CDR2: MGHRA, YSYEKL. Deletions cut 1 base from V and 8 bases from J, with 17 bases between. This CDR3 comprises 16 residues. CDR3: CASSQGQGSLSEKLFF. In nucleotides, the CDR3 is TGCGCCAGCAGCCAAGGGCAGGGGTCCTTAAGCGAAAAACTGTTTTTT.

This clonotype showed up just a few times. The junction shows a germline mismatch at one end, possibly a read error. The chain recombines TRBV12-3 or TRBV12-4 with TRBJ2-1, with 11 bases that match TRBD2. The CDR3 spans 15 residues. DNA of the CDR3: TGTACCAGCAGTCCCCGACTAGCGGGAAGAGATGAGCAGTTCTTC. Translating it yields CTSSPRLAGRDEQFF.

To note about this clonotype: A much larger clone lies a single base off, so this may be a read error. V is TRBV12-3 or TRBV12-4 and J is TRBJ2-5, with 11 bases identical to TRBD2. The trim removed 6 bases at V and 5 bases at J, leaving 8 bases unmatched. This CDR3 has 15 amino acids. Here the CDR3 DNA reads TGTGCCAGCAGCCCCCTGACTAGCGGGAACGAGACCCAGTACTTC. Protein product: CASSPLTSGNETQYF.

The CDR3 loop reads CASSPDRDTYGYTF. The CDR3 nucleotides read TGTGCCAGCAGTCCGGACAGGGATACCTATGGCTACACCTTC. This sequence joins TRBV28 and TRBJ1-2; 8 bases align to TRBD1. Looked up from germline, CDR1 is MDHEN and CDR2 is SYDVKM. Trimming at V came to 5 bases and at J to 4 bases, leaving 6 bases not matched to a gene. This CDR3 is 14 amino acids long.

In regard to this clonotype: A much bigger clone sits one base away, suggesting this may be a read error. This chain uses TRBV12-3 or TRBV12-4 with TRBJ2-1; weak D call: TRBD2 (6 bases). This CDR3 comprises 14 residues. The CDR3 DNA is TGTACCAGCAGTAGGAGGGCCAGGGACAATGAGCAGTTCTTC. Its translation is CTSSRRARDNEQFF.